A single sample gave rise to the 23 T cell receptor beta chains below, sequenced in a study of cytomegalovirus exposure and HLA in healthy donors. PCR employed 60 Vbeta and 13 Jbeta primers. Some clones are missing from TCRdb's copy, which holds only in-frame ones; the method was immunoSEQ multiplex PCR. Of around 160,000 clones in the sample, about 79% were seen once. Input material: PBMCs. The source of these receptors is a man aged 50 or older in good health and CMV-seropositive.

For this clone: The junction and the germline gene differ at one end; a read error may be behind it. Other DNA sequences in the sample encode the same CDR3. V gene TRBV28 combines with J gene TRBJ1-6; 7 bases map to TRBD1. The CDR3 is 14 residues long. Germline-derived CDR1 and CDR2 are MDHEN and SYDVKM. In DNA form, the CDR3 reads TGTGCCAGCAGAGACAGGGAATGGAATTCACCCCTCCACTTC. It is translated as CASRDREWNSPLHF.

The J gene is TRBJ2-1, the V gene TRBV9; 11 bases map to TRBD1. CDR1 SGDLS and CDR2 YYNGEE come from the germline V gene. The CDR3 has 15 amino acids. Germline trimming cut 4 bases from V and 6 bases from J; bases unmatched to any gene: 6. The DNA for the CDR3 is TGTGCCAGCAGCATGTCGGGACAGGGGGGCAATGAGCAGTTCTTC. Translation: CASSMSGQGGNEQFF.

CDR3 amino acids: CASSSLSGVDTEAFF. The CDR3 DNA reads as TGTGCCAGCAGTTCCCTCTCAGGGGTGGACACTGAAGCTTTCTTT. The chain couples TRBV6-6 to TRBJ1-1; D is perhaps TRBD1 (6 bases). Germline V CDR1 and CDR2: MNHNY, SVGAGI (reference sequence). This CDR3 is 15 amino acids long. Trimming took 4 bases from V and 3 from J, leaving 15 bases between them.

This clone occurred once. The V gene is TRBV10-3, the J gene TRBJ1-1; D is unclear. V was trimmed by 0 bases and J by 3 bases, leaving 14 bases between them. Looked up from germline, CDR1 is ENHRY and CDR2 is SYGVKD. CDR3 size: 16 residues. CDR3 bases: TGTGCCATCAGTGAGTCGATCCCACCTACTTACACTGAAGCTTTCTTT. Translation: CAISESIPPTYTEAFF.

The gene calls are TRBV4-2 and TRBJ1-3, with D possibly matching TRBD1 (5 bases). Germline lookup yields CDR1 LGHNA and CDR2 YNFKEQ. V lost 4 bases and J lost 3, with 13 bases in between. There are 15 residues in the CDR3. The CDR3 here is CASSLSDQGGNTIYF. The CDR3, as DNA: TGTGCCAGCAGCCTTTCGGACCAGGGTGGAAACACCATATATTTT.

CDR3 nucleotides: TGTGCCAGCAGTTTTTCCCGGGGTGTTAGCGGGGGGGCTAATGAGCAGTTCTTC. This sequence encodes CASSFSRGVSGGANEQFF. The chain has TRBV27 and TRBJ2-1; 11 positions agree with TRBD2. The CDR3 runs to 18 residues. V dropped 3 bases and J dropped 7; count of bases not matched to a gene: 14. CDR1 is MNHEY and CDR2 is SMNVEV in the germline V gene (reference sequence).

The chain recombines TRBV15 with TRBJ1-1, with TRBD1 as a possible D gene (5 bases). Trimming cost V 0 bases and J 6 bases, with 11 bases left between them. The CDR3 is 14 amino acids. Germline-derived CDR1 and CDR2 are LNHNV and YYDKDF (reference sequence). The CDR3 reads CATSRDTPGSEAFF. The DNA for the CDR3 is TGTGCCACCAGCAGAGATACCCCAGGGTCTGAAGCTTTCTTT. The variable domain in full, completed from reference TRBV15 and TRBJ1-1, reads DAMVIQNPRYQVTQFGKPVTLSCSQTLNHNVMYWYQQKSSQAPKLLFHYYDKDFNNEADTPDNFQSRRPNTSFCFLDIRSPGLGDTAMYLCATSRDTPGSEAFFGQGTRLTVV.

The chain couples TRBV15 to TRBJ1-5; tentatively, D is TRBD1 (6 bases). Germline CDR1 is LNHNV and CDR2 is YYDKDF (reference sequence). The CDR3 is 17 residues long. Trimming left V 4 bases short and J 6 bases short, with 22 bases between. DNA for the CDR3: TGTGCCACCAGCACCCCACCGGGGGCGGGGGAACGTCAGCCCCAGCATTTT. Its translation is CATSTPPGAGERQPQHF.

The chain employs TRBV13 and TRBJ1-1, with D hard to call. Germline V gives CDR1 PRHDT, CDR2 FYEKMQ (reference sequence). V shed 4 bases and J shed 5 bases, with 20 bases lying between them. The CDR3 covers 16 residues. CDR3 loop: CASSSRGRTMGTEAFF. In nucleotides, the CDR3 is TGTGCCAGCAGCTCCCGAGGACGGACTATGGGGACTGAAGCTTTCTTT.

This chain connects TRBV4-2 to TRBJ2-7; the match to TRBD1 covers 7 bases. V lost 0 bases, J lost 4 bases, and 12 bases stayed unmatched. The CDR3 is 17 residues long. Germline values: CDR1 LGHNA, CDR2 YNFKEQ. CDR3 DNA sequence: TGTGCCAGCAGCCAAGATCCCTGGACAGGTTCTCTGTACGAGCAGTACGTC. This sequence encodes CASSQDPWTGSLYEQYV.

The CDR3 bases are TGTGCCAGCAGCTCGGATAGCGCTGACTCCTACGAGCAGTACTTC. Residues: CASSSDSADSYEQYF. The chain recombines TRBV7-2 with TRBJ2-7, with D perhaps TRBD2 (5 bases). Germline V gene lookup returns CDR1 SGHTA and CDR2 FQGNSA. The CDR3 loop spans 15 amino acids. Trimming stripped 4 bases from V and 0 bases from J, with 13 bases between.

The chain has TRBV4-1 and TRBJ2-7; D not resolved. The ends were cut back, 2 bases at V and 2 bases at J, with 10 bases in the middle. The CDR3 is 14 residues long. CDR1 is MGHRA, CDR2 YSYEKL, per germline. The CDR3 bases are TGCGCCAGCAGCCAACCAACTCTAACCTACGAGCAGTACTTC. This translates into CASSQPTLTYEQYF.

This clone was counted between two and nine times. This chain joins TRBV30 and TRBJ1-2; TRBD1 is a possible D gene (6 bases). V dropped 0 bases and J dropped 7 bases, with 12 bases sitting between them. Per the germline V gene, CDR1 is GTSNPN and CDR2 is SVGIG (reference sequence). This CDR3 contains 13 residues. CDR3 amino acids: CAWSVQQGSGYTF. Written as DNA, the CDR3 is TGTGCCTGGAGTGTACAACAGGGAAGTGGCTACACCTTC. Variable domain in full (rest from reference TRBV30 and TRBJ1-2): SQTIHQWPATLVQPVGSPLSLECTVEGTSNPNLYWYRQAAGRGLQLLFYSVGIGQISSEVPQNLSASRPQDRQFILSSKKLLLSDSGFYLCAWSVQQGSGYTFGSGTRLTVV.

This clone was observed at least ten times. J is TRBJ1-1 and V is TRBV6-5; TRBD1 is a possible D gene (6 bases). The CDR3 spans 14 residues. In germline, CDR1 is MNHEY, CDR2 SVGAGI. The V end was cut by 7 bases, the J end by 0 bases, with 12 bases between. Here the CDR3 DNA reads TGTGCCAGCAACCCTACAGGGATGAACACTGAAGCTTTCTTT. Encoded protein: CASNPTGMNTEAFF.

The CDR3 spells CASSQGTGNNEQYV. The CDR3 bases are TGTGCCAGCAGCCAAGGGACAGGGAACAACGAGCAGTACGTC. The chain combines TRBV28 with TRBJ2-7; 9 positions match TRBD1. V lost 6 bases, J lost 5 bases, and 8 bases stayed unmatched. This CDR3 is built from 14 residues. Germline lookup yields CDR1 MDHEN and CDR2 SYDVKM.

The chain links TRBV21-1 to TRBJ1-6; TRBD1 is taken as the D call from the table, unchecked against the DNA. TRBV21-1 is a pseudogene. The length of the CDR3 is 17 residues. As DNA, the CDR3 is TGTGCCAGCAGCAACGGGACAGCAAGCTCCTATAATTCACCCCTCCACTTT. This sequence encodes CASSNGTASSYNSPLHF.

The chain recombines TRBV5-5 with TRBJ2-2; a weak D match, TRBD2 (5 bases). Trimming removed 1 base at V and 7 bases at J, with 8 bases between. The germline CDR1 and CDR2 sequences are SGHKS and YYEKEE (reference sequence). CDR3 length equals 13 residues. The CDR3 here is CASSLFRDGELFF. The DNA of the CDR3 is TGTGCCAGCAGCTTGTTTCGGGACGGGGAGCTGTTTTTT.

This clone was seen a few times. The chain carries TRBV28 and TRBJ2-7; TRBD2 matches 12 bases. The CDR3 totals 15 residues. The V gene's germline CDR1 is MDHEN and CDR2 SYDVKM. V shed 5 bases and J 5 bases; nucleotides not matched to a gene: 7. The CDR3 loop reads CASSHGLAGLNEQYF. The CDR3 nucleotides read TGTGCCAGCAGTCACGGACTAGCGGGATTAAACGAGCAGTACTTC. Full variable domain (remainder filled in from reference TRBV28 and TRBJ2-7): DVKVTQSSRYLVKRTGEKVFLECVQDMDHENMFWYRQDPGLGLRLIYFSYDVKMKEKGDIPEGYSVSREKKERFSLILESASTNQTSMYLCASSHGLAGLNEQYFGPGTRLTVT.

The CDR3: CASRWGDGYEQYF. The CDR3 nucleotides read TGTGCCTCAAGGTGGGGCGACGGCTACGAGCAGTACTTC. This chain uses TRBV11-2 with TRBJ2-7; tentative D call: TRBD1 (5 bases). Germline-derived CDR1 and CDR2 are SGHAT and FQNNGV. V was trimmed by 11 bases and J by 3 bases, leaving 17 bases between them. CDR3 length equals 13 residues.

A single count supports this clone. The J gene is TRBJ2-5, the V gene TRBV5-4; D might be TRBD2 (6 bases). The germline CDR1 and CDR2 sequences are SGHNT and YYREEE (reference sequence). The V end was cut by 4 bases, the J end by 5 bases, with 15 bases between. CDR3 length: 14 residues. The CDR3 spells CASSPVGGLETQYF. The CDR3 bases are TGTGCCAGCAGCCCGGTGGGGGGTTTGGAGACCCAGTACTTC. The full variable domain, its missing parts supplied by reference TRBV5-4 and TRBJ2-5, is ETGVTQSPTHLIKTRGQQVTLRCSSQSGHNTVSWYQQALGQGPQFIFQYYREEENGRGNFPPRFSGLQFPNYSSELNVNALELDDSALYLCASSPVGGLETQYFGPGTRLLVL.

This chain uses TRBV30 with TRBJ2-1, with D possibly being TRBD1 (5 bases). The ends were cut back, 4 bases at V and 9 bases at J, with 13 bases in the middle. This CDR3 comprises 12 residues. Germline loops: CDR1 GTSNPN, CDR2 SVGIG (reference sequence). The CDR3 spells CAWTGLGAEQFF. The CDR3 region has the DNA TGTGCCTGGACAGGGTTGGGCGCTGAGCAGTTCTTC.

CDR3 residues: CASSKAQQGLPSNYGYTF. The DNA of the CDR3 is TGTGCCAGCAGCAAAGCGCAACAGGGGCTCCCATCTAACTATGGCTACACCTTC. V gene TRBV21-1 combines with J gene TRBJ1-2; the table assigns TRBD1, which was not confirmed against the DNA. TRBV21-1 is a documented pseudogene. This CDR3 region has 18 residues.

This clone has only a few counts. The rearrangement uses TRBV5-1 and TRBJ2-5; D is unresolved. The CDR3 consists of 17 residues. Trimming left V 0 bases short and J 5 bases short, with 20 bases between. Per germline, CDR1 SGHRS and CDR2 YFSETQ. Here the CDR3 DNA reads TGCGCCAGCAGCTTGGGACTCTCAGCCTCGACGAAGGAGACCCAGTACTTC. Amino acid sequence: CASSLGLSASTKETQYF.